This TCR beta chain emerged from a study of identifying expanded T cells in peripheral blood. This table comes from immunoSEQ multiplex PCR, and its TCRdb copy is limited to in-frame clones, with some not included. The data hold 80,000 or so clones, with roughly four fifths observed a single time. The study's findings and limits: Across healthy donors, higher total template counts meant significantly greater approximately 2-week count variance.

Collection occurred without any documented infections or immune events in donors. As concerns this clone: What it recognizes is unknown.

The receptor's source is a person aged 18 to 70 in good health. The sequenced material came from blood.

The CDR3 bases are TGTGCCAGCAGTGAGAACTCCTACAATGAGCAGTTCTTC. Its translation is CASSENSYNEQFF. The rearrangement uses TRBV2 and TRBJ2-1; D unresolved. Trimming stripped 3 bases from V and 0 bases from J, with 3 bases between. Germline CDR1 is SNHLY and CDR2 is FYNNEI. This CDR3 is 13 amino acids long.